Listed here are 18 T cell receptor beta chains from one sample, sequenced in a study of CD8 T cells in ankylosing spondylitis. TCRdb reprocessed the 5' RACE reads with MiXCR, giving one entry per CDR3 protein. There are about 250,000 distinct CDR3 sequences in the sample; roughly a quarter occur only once, and 0.5% to 0.65% lies in the top ten. Sequencing was carried out using blood, either unsorted or a sorted T cell fraction (not recorded which). All receptors derive from a male donor with ankylosing spondylitis or in good health (not recorded which).

The V gene is TRBV5-1, the J gene TRBJ2-5; weak D call: TRBD1 (6 bases). Germline CDR1 and CDR2: SGHRS and YFSETQ. The CDR3 is 14 amino acids. The ends were cut back, 7 bases at V and 1 base at J, with 14 bases in the middle. This CDR3 is CASGTTGLQETQYF. CDR3 nucleotide sequence: TGCGCCAGCGGAACAACAGGGCTCCAAGAGACCCAGTACTTC.

To note about this clonotype: Possible read error: a much larger clone is one base away. The CDR3 nucleotides are TGTCCCAGCAGCTTGCCTGAGGTGGGGACGGGGGAGACCCAGTACTTC. Amino acid sequence: CPSSLPEVGTGETQYF. The J gene is TRBJ2-5, the V gene TRBV5-6; D may be TRBD1 or TRBD2 (5 bases each). Germline CDR1 and CDR2: SGHDT and YYEEEE. This CDR3 region has 16 residues. The variable domain in full, with the rest retrieved from reference TRBV5-6 and TRBJ2-5, is DAGVTQSPTHLIKTRGQQVTLRCSPKSGHDTVSWYQQALGQGPQFIFQYYEEEERQRGNFPDRFSGHQFPNYSSELNVNALLLGDSALYLCPSSLPEVGTGETQYFGPGTRLLVL.

Worth noting for this clonotype: This may come from a read error, since a much larger clone is one base off. CDR3: CASRWDCQETQYF. For the CDR3, the DNA is TGCGCCAGCAGGTGGGACTGCCAAGAGACCCAGTACTTC. The V and J genes are TRBV5-1 and TRBJ2-5; D might be TRBD2 (6 bases). Germline CDR1 is SGHRS and CDR2 is YFSETQ. Trimming removed 5 bases at V and 1 base at J, with 9 bases between. The CDR3 covers 13 residues.

J is TRBJ2-1 and V is TRBV24-1; D may be TRBD1 (5 bases). Looked up from germline, CDR1 is KGHDR and CDR2 is SFDVKD. CDR3 length: 13 residues. Trimming left V 5 bases short and J 9 bases short, with 13 bases between. The CDR3 DNA follows: TGTGCCACCAGTGGATACGCTAGGGGTGAGCAGTTCTTC. This codes for CATSGYARGEQFF.

This chain uses TRBV20-1 with TRBJ2-7; D gene ambiguous. Per the germline V gene, CDR1 is DFQATT and CDR2 is SNEGSKA (reference sequence). The CDR3 runs 13 residues. Trimming cost V 2 bases and J 6 bases, with 14 bases left between them. This chain's CDR3 is CSARTTALPEQYF. CDR3 coding DNA: TGCAGTGCTAGAACAACGGCCCTCCCCGAGCAGTACTTC.

V gene TRBV18 combines with J gene TRBJ2-2, with a weak D call TRBD1 (5 bases). The CDR3 consists of 14 residues. Looked up from germline, CDR1 is KGHSH and CDR2 is LQKENI. The V gene lost 8 bases and the J gene lost 4 bases, with 14 bases spanning the gap. This CDR3 reads CASGSGPSTGELFF. The CDR3 nucleotides read TGTGCCAGCGGCTCAGGGCCGAGCACCGGGGAGCTGTTTTTT.

This clonotype has a count of ten or more. The J gene is TRBJ2-1, the V gene TRBV7-7; a possible D gene is TRBD2 (5 bases). The germline V gene encodes CDR1 SSHAT and CDR2 FNYEAQ (reference sequence). V shed 1 base and J shed 8 bases, with 9 bases lying between them. The CDR3 totals 13 residues. The CDR3 sequence is CASSLGGCDEQFF. The CDR3 DNA reads as TGTGCCAGCAGCTTAGGCGGGTGCGATGAGCAGTTCTTC. The full variable domain, its missing parts supplied by reference TRBV7-7 and TRBJ2-1, is GAGVSQSPRYKVTKRGQDVTLRCDPISSHATLYWYQQALGQGPEFLTYFNYEAQPDKSGLPSDRFSAERPEGSISTLTIQRTEQRDSAMYRCASSLGGCDEQFFGPGTRLTVL.

This chain uses TRBV6-5 with TRBJ2-7; 8 bases fit TRBD1. The V gene end was trimmed by 8 bases and the J gene end by 6 bases; junction bases not matched to a gene: 3. CDR3 size: 11 residues. Germline V lookup: CDR1 MNHEY, CDR2 SVGAGI. CDR3 sequence: CASQGTGEQYF. CDR3 bases: TGTGCCAGCCAGGGGACAGGCGAGCAGTACTTC.

About this clonotype: The likely explanation is a read error, given a far larger clone one base away. CDR3 sequence reads: CSARDQGTDTKYF. The CDR3 region has the DNA TGCAGTGCTAGAGACCAGGGCACAGATACGAAGTATTTT. The chain joins TRBV20-1 to TRBJ2-3, with D tentatively TRBD1 (5 bases). This CDR3 comprises 13 residues. Germline V gene sequence: CDR1 DFQATT, CDR2 SNEGSKA (reference sequence).

This chain connects TRBV6-1 to TRBJ2-6; D may be TRBD1 (5 bases). Trimming cost V 6 bases and J 2 bases, with 20 bases left between them. CDR3 length equals 18 residues. Germline-derived CDR1 and CDR2 are MNHNS and SASEGT. Here the CDR3 DNA reads TGTGCCAGCAGGGAGAGGTGGACAAGCCTTACTGGGGCCAACGTCCTGACTTTC. It specifies CASRERWTSLTGANVLTF.

There are a few counts of this clonotype. CDR3 sequence reads: CASTQGDEQYF. The CDR3 bases are TGTGCCAGCACCCAAGGAGACGAGCAGTACTTC. The chain couples TRBV6-6 to TRBJ2-7; D gene ambiguous. The CDR3 runs to 11 residues. Trimming took off 7 bases at V and 5 bases at J, with 9 bases between the two ends. CDR1 and CDR2 from the germline V gene are MNHNY and SVGAGI (reference sequence).

This clonotype was counted many times. The CDR3 region is CASSTRAGGNTGELFF. In DNA form, the CDR3 reads TGTGCCAGCAGCACTCGAGCGGGGGGCAACACCGGGGAGCTGTTTTTT. This sequence joins TRBV7-8 and TRBJ2-2, with 9 bases fitting TRBD2. The J segment lost 2 bases and the V segment lost 5 bases, leaving 6 bases of the junction unmatched. The CDR3 runs to 16 residues. Germline V gene sequence: CDR1 SGHVS, CDR2 FQNEAQ. The variable domain in full, with the rest retrieved from reference TRBV7-8 and TRBJ2-2, is GAGVSQSPRYKVAKRGQDVALRCDPISGHVSLFWYQQALGQGPEFLTYFQNEAQLDKSGLPSDRFFAERPEGSVSTLKIQRTQQEDSAVYLCASSTRAGGNTGELFFGEGSRLTVL.

This clonotype came up a few times. CDR3: CSAREGRTDTQYF. The CDR3 DNA reads TGCAGTGCCAGGGAGGGGCGCACAGATACGCAGTATTTT. This chain links TRBV20-1 with TRBJ2-3; 7 bases line up with TRBD2. The CDR3 extends over 13 amino acids. The junction had 4 bases not matched to a gene; V was cut back by 6 bases and J by 1 base. From germline, CDR1 is DFQATT and CDR2 SNEGSKA (reference sequence).

The J gene is TRBJ2-2, the V gene TRBV18; 9 bases match TRBD2. The CDR3 has 16 amino acids. Germline CDR1 and CDR2: KGHSH and LQKENI. V lost 3 bases and J lost 2; bases outside the gene matches: 4. Here the CDR3 DNA reads TGTGCCAGCTCACCGCGGGGACTAGCAAACACCGGGGAGCTGTTTTTT. It encodes CASSPRGLANTGELFF.

This clonotype was detected many times. J is TRBJ2-7 and V is TRBV20-1, with 9 bases aligning to TRBD1. V trimming: 6 bases; J trimming: 2 bases; junction bases outside the gene matches: 2. This CDR3 comprises 12 residues. Looked up from germline, CDR1 is DFQATT and CDR2 is SNEGSKA (reference sequence). As DNA, the CDR3 is TGCAGTGCCGGGACAGGGCCCTACGAGCAGTACTTC. It specifies CSAGTGPYEQYF.

This clonotype was recorded at least ten times. The chain joins TRBV12-3 or TRBV12-4 to TRBJ2-3, with TRBD2 identical over 9 bases. With V trimmed by 5 bases and J by 4 bases, 4 bases remained unmatched. CDR3 length: 14 residues. Here the CDR3 reads CASSPVAGADTQYF. CDR3 bases: TGTGCCAGCAGTCCGGTAGCGGGGGCAGATACGCAGTATTTT.

This clonotype was found many times. The chain couples TRBV7-9 to TRBJ2-1, with a possible D match to TRBD1 (6 bases). The CDR3 is made up of 15 amino acids. From germline, CDR1 is SEHNR and CDR2 FQNEAQ (reference sequence). V was pared by 5 bases and J by 3 bases, with 14 bases between. CDR3 sequence (DNA): TGTGCCAGCAGCCCCCAGGGGAGCCGCTACAATGAGCAGTTCTTC. Translation: CASSPQGSRYNEQFF.

This chain uses TRBV7-2 with TRBJ2-5, with 7 bases identical to TRBD2. The CDR3 is made up of 16 amino acids. The trim removed 5 bases at V and 0 bases at J, leaving 9 bases unmatched. Per the germline V gene, CDR1 is SGHTA and CDR2 is FQGNSA. Here the CDR3 reads CASSNQRGVNQETQYF. The CDR3 DNA reads as TGTGCCAGCAGCAACCAGCGGGGCGTCAACCAAGAGACCCAGTACTTC. Combining the CDR3 with reference TRBV7-2 and TRBJ2-5 gives the whole variable domain GAGVSQSPSNKVTEKGKDVELRCDPISGHTALYWYRQSLGQGLEFLIYFQGNSAPDKSGLPSDRFSAERTGGSVSTLTIQRTQQEDSAVYLCASSNQRGVNQETQYFGPGTRLLVL.